The 4 T cell receptor beta chains below were found in one sample sequenced in a study of regulatory T cells in long-lasting Graves disease. Time point of the sample: newly diagnosed GD, antithyroid drugs for less than 3 months. TCR sequences were obtained from RNA taken from PBMCs. Libraries of TCR beta came from iRepertoire HTBI primers plus Arm-PCR of CDR3 regions. TCRdb recomputed calls from the multiplex PCR reads with MiXCR, one row per CDR3 protein. Of about 400,000 distinct CDR3 sequences listed, around 16% were seen once; the top ten hold 22%. Sequenced material: peripheral blood mononuclear cells (PBMCs), taken at new diagnosis, from a patient treated with antithyroid drugs. The receptors were sampled from a female donor with Graves disease.

Points on this clonotype: A much larger clone sits a single nucleotide away, making a read error possible. This chain links TRBV12-3 or TRBV12-4 with TRBJ2-3, with 11 positions matching TRBD2. The CDR3 length is 18 residues. The DNA for the CDR3 is TGTGCCGGCAGTTCCACGGAGCCGGGACTAGCGGTAACAGATACGCAGTATTTT. Protein product: CAGSSTEPGLAVTDTQYF.

The V and J genes are TRBV13 and TRBJ1-4; maybe TRBD1 (5 bases). V was shortened by 5 bases and J by 0 bases, with 10 bases between the two germline ends. This CDR3 contains 15 residues. In germline, CDR1 is PRHDT, CDR2 FYEKMQ (reference sequence). The DNA for the CDR3 is TGTGCCAGCAGCCCCAGGGAGACAACTAATGAAAAACTGTTTTTT. Its translation is CASSPRETTNEKLFF.

This clonotype was seen at least ten times. This chain uses TRBV2 with TRBJ1-5; D gene ambiguous. Trimming removed 8 bases from V and 4 bases from J, with 15 bases in between. CDR1 and CDR2 (germline): SNHLY, FYNNEI. CDR3 length: 14 amino acids. The CDR3 loop reads CASRGGGLNQPQHF. Written as DNA, the CDR3 is TGTGCCAGCCGTGGTGGCGGCCTGAATCAGCCCCAGCATTTT.

This rearrangement joins TRBV15 to TRBJ1-3; D is perhaps TRBD1 (5 bases). The CDR3 runs 17 residues. V shed 0 bases and J shed 0 bases, with 12 bases lying between them. Germline V gene lookup returns CDR1 LNHNV and CDR2 YYDKDF (reference sequence). CDR3 coding DNA: TGTGCCACCAGCAGAGAACCGGACATCGGCTCTGGAAACACCATATATTTT. Its protein product is CATSREPDIGSGNTIYF.